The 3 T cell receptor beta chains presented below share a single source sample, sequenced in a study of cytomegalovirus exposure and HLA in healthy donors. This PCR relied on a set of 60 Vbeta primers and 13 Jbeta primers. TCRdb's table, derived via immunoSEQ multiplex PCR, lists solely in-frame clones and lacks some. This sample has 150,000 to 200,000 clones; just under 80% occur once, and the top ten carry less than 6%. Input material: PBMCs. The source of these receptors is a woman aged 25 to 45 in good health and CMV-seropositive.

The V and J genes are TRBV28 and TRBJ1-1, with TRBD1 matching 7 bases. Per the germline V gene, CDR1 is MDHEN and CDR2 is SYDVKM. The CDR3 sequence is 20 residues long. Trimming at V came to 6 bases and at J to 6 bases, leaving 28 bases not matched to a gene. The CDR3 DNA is TGTGCCAGCAGAAGCCTTAGGGACAGCTGGTTAGGCCTACCAACCTCTGAAGCTTTCTTT. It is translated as CASRSLRDSWLGLPTSEAFF. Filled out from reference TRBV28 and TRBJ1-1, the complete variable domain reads DVKVTQSSRYLVKRTGEKVFLECVQDMDHENMFWYRQDPGLGLRLIYFSYDVKMKEKGDIPEGYSVSREKKERFSLILESASTNQTSMYLCASRSLRDSWLGLPTSEAFFGQGTRLTVV.

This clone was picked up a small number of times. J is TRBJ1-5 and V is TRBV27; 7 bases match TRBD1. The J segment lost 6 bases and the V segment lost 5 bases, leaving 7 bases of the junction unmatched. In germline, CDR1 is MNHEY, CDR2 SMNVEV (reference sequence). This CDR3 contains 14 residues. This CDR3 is CASSLYRGGQPQHF. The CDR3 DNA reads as TGTGCCAGCAGTCTATACAGGGGAGGTCAGCCCCAGCATTTT.

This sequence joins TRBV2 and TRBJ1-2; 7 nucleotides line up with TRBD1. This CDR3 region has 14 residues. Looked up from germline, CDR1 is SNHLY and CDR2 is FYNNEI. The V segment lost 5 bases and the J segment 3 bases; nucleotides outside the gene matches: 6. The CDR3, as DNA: TGTGCCAGCAGTCGGGACAGTTTGTACTATGGCTACACCTTC. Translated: CASSRDSLYYGYTF.